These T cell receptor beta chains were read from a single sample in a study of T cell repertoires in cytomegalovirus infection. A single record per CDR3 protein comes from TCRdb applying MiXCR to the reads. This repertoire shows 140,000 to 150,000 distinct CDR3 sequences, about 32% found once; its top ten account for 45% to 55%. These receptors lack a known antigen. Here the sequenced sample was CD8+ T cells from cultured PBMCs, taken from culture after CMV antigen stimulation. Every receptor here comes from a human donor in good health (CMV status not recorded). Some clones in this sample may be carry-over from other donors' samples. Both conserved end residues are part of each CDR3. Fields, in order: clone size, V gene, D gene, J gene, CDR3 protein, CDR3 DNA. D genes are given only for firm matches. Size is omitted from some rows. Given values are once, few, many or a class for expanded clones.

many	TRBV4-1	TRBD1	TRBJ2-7	CASSQAGTAYYEQYF	TGCGCCAGCAGCCAGGCCGGGACAGCTTACTACGAGCAGTACTTC
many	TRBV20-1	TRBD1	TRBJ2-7	CSARAWRQGAYEQYF	TGCAGTGCTAGGGCCTGGAGACAGGGGGCCTACGAGCAGTACTTC
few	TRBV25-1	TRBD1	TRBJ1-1	CASAPGGYTEAFF	TGTGCCAGCGCCCCAGGGGGGTACACTGAAGCTTTCTTT
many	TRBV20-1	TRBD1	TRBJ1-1	CSASDPGGSTEAFF	TGCAGTGCTTCCGATCCAGGGGGTAGCACTGAAGCTTTCTTT
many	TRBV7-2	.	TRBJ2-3	CASRYHEASSTDTQYF	TGTGCCAGCAGGTACCATGAGGCATCTAGCACAGATACGCAGTATTTT
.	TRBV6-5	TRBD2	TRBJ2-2	CASSLMGGGTGGELFF	TGTGCCAGCAGCCTCATGGGCGGGGGGACCGGCGGGGAGCTGTTTTTT
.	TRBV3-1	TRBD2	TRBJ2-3	CASGPGGDTQYF	TGTGCCAGCGGCCCGGGGGGAGATACGCAGTATTTT
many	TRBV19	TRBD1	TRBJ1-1	CASSTRDSRGTEAFF	TGTGCCAGTAGTACCCGGGACAGTAGAGGCACTGAAGCTTTCTTT
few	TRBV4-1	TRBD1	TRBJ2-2	CASSQRQGDITDTGELFF	TGCGCCAGCAGCCAAAGACAGGGGGACATTACGGACACCGGGGAGCTGTTTTTT
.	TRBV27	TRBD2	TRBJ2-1	CASSRASGALSYNEQFF	TGTGCCAGCAGCCGGGCCAGCGGGGCCCTCTCCTACAATGAGCAGTTCTTC
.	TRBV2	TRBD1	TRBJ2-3	CASSEAAAGTGGLDTQYF	TGTGCCAGCAGTGAAGCCGCGGCCGGGACAGGGGGCTTAGATACGCAGTATTTT
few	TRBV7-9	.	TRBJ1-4	CASSFGTGQEKLFF	TGTGCCAGCAGCTTCGGGACGGGTCAGGAAAAACTGTTTTTT
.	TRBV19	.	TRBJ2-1	CASSIVGTSNEQFF	TGTGCCAGTAGTATCGTAGGAACGTCCAATGAGCAGTTCTTC
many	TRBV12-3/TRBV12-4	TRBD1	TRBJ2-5	CASSLSHRGSQETQYF	TGTGCCAGCAGTTTATCCCACAGGGGAAGCCAAGAGACCCAGTACTTC
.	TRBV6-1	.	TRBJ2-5	CASSYNALLSETQYF	TGTGCCAGCAGTTATAACGCCTTACTTTCGGAGACCCAGTACTTC
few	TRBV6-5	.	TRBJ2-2	CASSLTQGPGELFF	TGTGCCAGCAGCCTCACCCAGGGTCCCGGGGAGCTGTTTTTT
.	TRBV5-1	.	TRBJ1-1	CASSFHRDTGITEAFF	TGCGCCAGCAGCTTTCACCGGGACACAGGTATCACTGAAGCTTTCTTT
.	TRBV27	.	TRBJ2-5	CASSLSRTPYQETQYF	TGTGCCAGCAGTTTATCCCGGACACCGTACCAAGAGACCCAGTACTTC
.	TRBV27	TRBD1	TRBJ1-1	CASSSQGVEAFF	TGTGCCAGCAGTTCTCAGGGGGTTGAAGCTTTCTTT
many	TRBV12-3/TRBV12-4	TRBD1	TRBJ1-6	CASSLGPGQGALGSPLHF	TGTGCCAGCAGTTTAGGTCCGGGACAGGGGGCCCTTGGTTCACCCCTCCACTTT
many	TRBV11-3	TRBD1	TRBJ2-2	CASSPRDRGTGELFF	TGTGCCAGCAGCCCCCGGGACAGGGGAACCGGGGAGCTGTTTTTT
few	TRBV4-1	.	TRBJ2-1	CASSHNGLPAYNEQFF	TGCGCCAGCAGCCACAACGGACTACCCGCCTACAATGAGCAGTTCTTC
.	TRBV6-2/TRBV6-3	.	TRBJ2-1	CASSYHRETIYNEQFF	TGTGCCAGCAGTTACCATCGCGAGACTATCTACAATGAGCAGTTCTTC
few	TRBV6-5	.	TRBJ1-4	CASSSLLGSSEKLFF	TGTGCCAGCAGTTCGTTGCTGGGATCTTCTGAAAAACTGTTTTTT
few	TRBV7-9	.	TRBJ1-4	CASSSGPQEEKLFF	TGTGCCAGCAGTTCCGGGCCCCAGGAGGAAAAACTGTTTTTT
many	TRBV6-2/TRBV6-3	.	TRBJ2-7	CASSYVDEQYF	TGTGCCAGCAGTTACGTCGACGAGCAGTACTTC
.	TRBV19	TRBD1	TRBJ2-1	CASSIGGQPFNEQFF	TGTGCCAGTAGTATTGGGGGACAGCCCTTCAATGAGCAGTTCTTC
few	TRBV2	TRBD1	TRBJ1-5	CASSEQGALNQPQHF	TGTGCCAGCAGTGAGCAGGGGGCGTTAAATCAGCCCCAGCATTTT
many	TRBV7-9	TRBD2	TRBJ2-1	CASRLGSSGYNEQFF	TGTGCCAGCAGACTAGGTTCTAGCGGGTACAATGAGCAGTTCTTC
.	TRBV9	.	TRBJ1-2	CASSVETANYGYTF	TGTGCCAGCAGCGTAGAGACAGCTAACTATGGCTACACCTTC
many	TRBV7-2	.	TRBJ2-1	CASSEGGVGGLLRNNEQFF	TGTGCCAGCAGCGAAGGAGGTGTTGGGGGCCTTCTTCGGAACAATGAGCAGTTCTTC
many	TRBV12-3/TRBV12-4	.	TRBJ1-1	CASSWGSNTEAFF	TGTGCCAGCAGTTGGGGCTCGAACACTGAAGCTTTCTTT
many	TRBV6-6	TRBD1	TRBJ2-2	CASSYLLTGATNTGELFF	TGTGCCAGCAGTTACCTCTTAACAGGGGCAACGAACACCGGGGAGCTGTTTTTT
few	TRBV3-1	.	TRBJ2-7	CASSQADYYEQYF	TGTGCCAGCAGCCAAGCAGACTACTACGAGCAGTACTTC
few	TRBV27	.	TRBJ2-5	CASRPRVADLQETQYF	TGTGCCAGCAGGCCGAGGGTAGCGGACCTCCAAGAGACCCAGTACTTC
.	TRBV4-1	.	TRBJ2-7	CASSQRGGAGYEQYF	TGCGCCAGCAGCCAGAGGGGGGGGGCGGGCTACGAGCAGTACTTC
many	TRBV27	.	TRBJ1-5	CASSPGPGGQPQHF	TGTGCCAGCAGTCCCGGCCCCGGAGGACAGCCCCAGCATTTT
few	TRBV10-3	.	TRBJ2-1	CAISEKSSYNEQFF	TGTGCCATCAGTGAGAAGAGCTCCTACAATGAGCAGTTCTTC
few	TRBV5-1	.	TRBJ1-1	CASSLGSRGGTEAFF	TGCGCCAGCAGCTTGGGTAGCCGGGGTGGGACTGAAGCTTTCTTT
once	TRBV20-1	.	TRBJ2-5	CSARTPETQYF	TGCAGTGCTAGGACACCAGAGACCCAGTACTTC
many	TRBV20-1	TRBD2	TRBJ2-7	CSAEAGRTYEQYF	TGCAGTGCTGAAGCGGGGAGAACCTACGAGCAGTACTTC
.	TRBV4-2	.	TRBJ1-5	CASSQEGIGQGLDQPQHF	TGTGCCAGCAGCCAAGAAGGGATAGGGCAGGGCTTAGATCAGCCCCAGCATTTT
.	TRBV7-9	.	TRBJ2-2	CASSLEGSNTGELFF	TGTGCCAGCAGCTTGGAGGGTTCGAACACCGGGGAGCTGTTTTTT
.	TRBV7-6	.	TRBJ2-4	CASSQGGGLAKNIQYF	TGTGCCAGCAGCCAGGGGGGCGGACTAGCCAAAAACATTCAGTACTTC
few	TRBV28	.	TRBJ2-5	CASSSLIGTQYF	TGTGCCAGCAGTTCCCTCATCGGGACCCAGTACTTC
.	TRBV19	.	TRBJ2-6	CASRPEGGYSGANVLTF	TGTGCCAGTAGACCGGAAGGGGGGTACTCTGGGGCCAACGTCCTGACTTTC
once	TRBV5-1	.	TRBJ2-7	CASSLGIGGSYEQYF	TGCGCCAGCAGCTTGGGAATCGGGGGATCCTACGAGCAGTACTTC
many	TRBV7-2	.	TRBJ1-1	CASSNPDRALNTEAFF	TGTGCCAGCAGCAATCCGGACAGAGCCTTGAACACTGAAGCTTTCTTT